The present T cell receptor (beta chain) was sequenced within a study of cytomegalovirus exposure and HLA in healthy donors. Study-level findings and limits: Analysis was carried out at a later point, and it linked a missense DCLRE1C variant to TCR beta V- and J-gene trimming. Later work showed greater clonal expansion in HLA-associated TCR beta chains than in equally common others.

About this clone: Its specificity is not known.

The CDR3 runs 15 residues. In germline, CDR1 is LNHDA, CDR2 SQIVND (reference sequence). The V gene end was trimmed by 5 bases and the J gene end by 5 bases; junction bases not matched to a gene: 8. This PCR relied on a set of 60 Vbeta primers and 13 Jbeta primers. The table came from immunoSEQ multiplex PCR; TCRdb's copy has only in-frame clones and leaves some out. The repertoire holds approximately 150,000 clones, with 70% to 90% as singletons. This TCR was sampled from a man younger than 40 in good health and CMV-seropositive. V and J are TRBV19 and TRBJ2-5, with 10 positions matching TRBD1. Material: PBMCs. The CDR3 here is CASSAGQGIWETQYF. CDR3 nucleotide sequence: TGTGCCAGTAGTGCGGGACAGGGGATTTGGGAGACCCAGTACTTC.